The rows below give T cell receptor beta chains drawn from one sample of a study of T cells after yellow fever vaccination. TCRdb used MiXCR to reprocess the 5' RACE reads, holding one entry per CDR3 protein. The sample holds some 600,000 distinct CDR3 sequences; more than 9% are singletons and the top ten take 15%. This specimen consisted of PBMCs, obtained on the day of the yellow fever booster vaccination. Receptor source: a man aged 25-45 years who received the YFV17D yellow fever vaccine. CDR3s include the opening cysteine and the closing phenylalanine or tryptophan. Fields, in order: J gene, V gene, D gene, clone size, CDR3 protein, CDR3 DNA. D genes are given only for firm matches. Expanded clones get a size class; other rows say once, few or many, or leave the size out.

TRBJ2-4 | TRBV3-1 | NA | few | CASSQRWENIQYF | TGTGCCAGCAGCCAAAGATGGGAAAACATTCAGTACTTC
TRBJ1-6 | TRBV30 | NA | NA | CAWSVAGGHSPLHF | TGTGCCTGGAGTGTCGCCGGGGGGCACTCACCCCTCCACTTT
TRBJ2-1 | TRBV12-3/TRBV12-4 | NA | NA | CASTRPGSSYNEQFF | TGTGCCAGCACCCGCCCAGGGAGCTCCTACAATGAGCAGTTCTTC
TRBJ2-2 | TRBV7-2 | NA | few | CASSSQASGELFF | TGTGCCAGCAGCTCACAGGCCTCTGGGGAGCTGTTTTTT
TRBJ1-2 | TRBV14 | NA | few | CASSQVAGPGSGYTF | TGTGCCAGCAGCCAGGTTGCAGGGCCGGGGAGTGGCTACACCTTC
TRBJ2-3 | TRBV20-1 | NA | few | CSARGTGWVGTDTQYF | TGCAGTGCTAGAGGAACAGGGTGGGTCGGCACAGATACGCAGTATTTT
TRBJ1-2 | TRBV6-1 | TRBD1 | few | CASSSGQGLSNYGYTF | TGTGCCAGCAGCTCGGGACAGGGACTTTCTAACTATGGCTACACCTTC
TRBJ2-5 | TRBV28 | NA | few | CASSLRLQTQYF | TGTGCCAGCAGTTTAAGACTCCAGACCCAGTACTTC
TRBJ2-1 | TRBV20-1 | NA | NA | CSAMGVKEGNEQFF | TGCAGTGCCATGGGGGTTAAGGAGGGAAATGAGCAGTTCTTC
TRBJ1-4 | TRBV5-4 | NA | few | CASSLGTAEKLFF | TGTGCCAGCAGCTTGGGGACGGCCGAAAAACTGTTTTTT